These 20 T cell receptor beta chains originate from one sample sequenced in a study of CD8 T cells in ankylosing spondylitis. TCRdb passed the 5' RACE reads through MiXCR, listing each CDR3 protein once. Among about 310,000 distinct CDR3 sequences, about 20% were seen once, and the ten largest hold 3.5% to 4.5%. What was sequenced was blood, either unsorted or a sorted T cell fraction (not recorded which). The source is a female donor with ankylosing spondylitis or in good health (not recorded which).

This clonotype was picked up one time. The V gene is TRBV30, the J gene TRBJ1-4; weak D call: TRBD1 (6 bases). Germline values: CDR1 GTSNPN, CDR2 SVGIG (reference sequence). V dropped 0 bases and J dropped 8 bases, with 13 bases sitting between them. The CDR3 has 14 amino acids. CDR3 coding DNA: TGTGCCTGGAGTGTACGTAGGACAGAGGAAAAACTGTTTTTT. Protein product: CAWSVRRTEEKLFF.

The rearrangement joins TRBV7-9 to TRBJ2-2, with TRBD1 matching 9 bases. V was pared by 5 bases and J by 3 bases, with 7 bases of the junction left unmatched. Germline CDR1 SEHNR, CDR2 FQNEAQ (reference sequence). The CDR3 totals 16 residues. CDR3 in amino acids: CASSPRTGEDTGELFF. CDR3 nucleotides: TGTGCCAGCAGCCCCCGGACAGGGGAGGACACCGGGGAGCTGTTTTTT.

This clonotype has a handful of counts. The chain has TRBV5-1 and TRBJ2-7; D might be TRBD1 (5 bases). The germline gives CDR1 SGHRS, CDR2 YFSETQ. With 1 base removed from V and 2 bases from J, the gap between germline ends came to 10 bases. CDR3 length: 14 amino acids. The CDR3 sequence is CASSLKQEPYEQYF. The CDR3 DNA follows: TGCGCCAGCAGCTTGAAACAGGAACCCTACGAGCAGTACTTC.

The V call is TRBV12-3 or TRBV12-4, the J call TRBJ2-1; no firm D call. This CDR3 is built from 11 residues. The V gene lost 6 bases and the J gene lost 9 bases, with 9 bases spanning the gap. CDR3 in amino acids: CASRRSSEQFF. DNA for the CDR3: TGTGCCAGCAGACGATCAAGTGAGCAGTTCTTC.

In this sample, this clonotype turned up a few times. The chain employs TRBV24-1 and TRBJ2-7, with 7 bases aligning to TRBD1. The CDR3 length is 12 residues. From germline, CDR1 is KGHDR and CDR2 SFDVKD. V shed 9 bases and J 5 bases; nucleotides not matched to a gene: 6. CDR3 protein: CATDRVNNEQYF. CDR3 nucleotides: TGTGCCACCGACAGGGTGAACAACGAGCAGTACTTC.

J is TRBJ2-1 and V is TRBV7-3; 12 nucleotides agree with TRBD2. With V trimmed by 1 base and J by 7 bases, 8 bases remained unmatched. The germline CDR1 and CDR2 sequences are SGHTA and FQGTGA. The length of the CDR3 is 17 residues. CDR3 protein: CASSLKGLGTSGNEQFF. The CDR3 DNA sequence: TGTGCCAGCAGCTTAAAAGGGCTCGGGACTAGCGGGAATGAGCAGTTCTTC.

This clonotype has more than one count but fewer than ten. The genes are TRBV10-3 and TRBJ2-5; D is unclear. The CDR3 contains 13 residues. The germline V gene has CDR1 ENHRY and CDR2 SYGVKD. Trimming shortened V by 0 bases and J by 5 bases, and 7 bases separated the two germline ends. The CDR3 DNA is TGTGCCATCAGTGAGTCGGAAGGGGAGACCCAGTACTTC. Protein sequence: CAISESEGETQYF.

This clonotype came up a few times. This chain connects TRBV2 to TRBJ2-7; TRBD1 matches at 8 bases. This CDR3 region has 13 residues. V lost 7 bases and J lost 3; bases outside the gene matches: 5. Germline CDR1 is SNHLY and CDR2 is FYNNEI. The CDR3 DNA sequence: TGTGCCAGCATGAAGACAGGGGTCTACGAGCAGTACTTC. This sequence encodes CASMKTGVYEQYF.

The gene calls are TRBV5-1 and TRBJ2-1, with 12 bases lining up with TRBD2. Germline V gene lookup returns CDR1 SGHRS and CDR2 YFSETQ. This CDR3 contains 15 residues. V gave up 4 bases and J gave up 9 bases; unmatched junction bases: 8. The CDR3 region is CASSPRLAGVREQFF. DNA for the CDR3: TGCGCCAGCAGCCCCCGACTAGCGGGAGTTCGTGAGCAGTTCTTC.

The chain recombines TRBV6-2 or TRBV6-3 with TRBJ1-5; no reliable D call. Trimming pared 7 bases from V and 1 base from J, leaving 14 bases between. Looked up from germline, CDR1 is MNHEY and CDR2 is SVGEGT. The CDR3 is made up of 15 amino acids. CDR3 loop: CASTPRRWSNQPQHF. DNA of the CDR3: TGTGCCAGCACCCCCAGAAGGTGGAGCAATCAGCCCCAGCATTTT.

In its sample, this clonotype was seen once. The chain links TRBV24-1 to TRBJ1-2; 9 bases match TRBD1. Germline V CDR1 and CDR2: KGHDR, SFDVKD. The ends lost 4 bases at V and 2 bases at J; junction bases unmatched: 4. CDR3 size: 15 residues. CDR3 sequence: CATSDSGTGNYGYTF. Here the CDR3 DNA reads TGTGCCACCAGTGACTCCGGGACAGGGAACTATGGCTACACCTTC.

This clonotype was observed a few times. The chain is built from TRBV11-2 and TRBJ1-1; D gene ambiguous. The V end was cut by 6 bases, the J end by 7 bases, with 15 bases between. This CDR3 contains 13 residues. The germline V gene encodes CDR1 SGHAT and CDR2 FQNNGV. As DNA, the CDR3 is TGTGCCAGCAGTTCCGTTACGACGAGTGAAGCTTTCTTT. Protein sequence: CASSSVTTSEAFF. Based on the CDR3 plus reference TRBV11-2 and TRBJ1-1, the full variable domain is EAGVAQSPRYKIIEKRQSVAFWCNPISGHATLYWYQQILGQGPKLLIQFQNNGVVDDSQLPKDRFSAERLKGVDSTLKIQPAKLEDSAVYLCASSSVTTSEAFFGQGTRLTVV.

Only a few counts were recorded for this clonotype. The chain uses TRBV5-1 and TRBJ2-5, with 7 bases fitting TRBD2. The CDR3 sequence is 13 residues long. With 3 bases clipped from V and 3 bases from J, the junction kept 2 bases outside the gene matches. Germline CDR1 reads SGHRS; CDR2 reads YFSETQ. The CDR3: CASSWAGEETQYF. As DNA, the CDR3 is TGCGCCAGCAGCTGGGCGGGAGAAGAGACCCAGTACTTC.

The chain recombines TRBV12-3 or TRBV12-4 with TRBJ2-7, with D perhaps matching TRBD1 (5 bases). Between the trimmed V and J ends, which lost 4 bases and 6 bases, there was a span of 13 bases. The CDR3 loop spans 13 amino acids. The DNA of the CDR3 is TGTGCCAGCAGTTCGGACACCGCCGCCGAGCAGTACTTC. The encoded protein is CASSSDTAAEQYF.

In its sample, this clonotype was seen once. The rearrangement links TRBV13 to TRBJ2-1; D is ambiguous. CDR3 length: 11 amino acids. Trimming cost V 2 bases and J 8 bases, with 4 bases left between them. CDR1 is PRHDT and CDR2 is FYEKMQ in the germline V gene (reference sequence). CDR3 nucleotide sequence: TGTGCCAGCAGCTTACTTCATGAGCAGTTCTTC. Translation gives CASSLLHEQFF.

The rearrangement joins TRBV28 to TRBJ2-2; the D gene is possibly TRBD2 (6 bases). Trimming pared 6 bases from V and 6 bases from J, leaving 11 bases between. The germline V gene encodes CDR1 MDHEN and CDR2 SYDVKM. The CDR3 runs to 13 residues. The CDR3 coding sequence is TGTGCCAGCAGATCATCTAGCGCCGGGGAGCTGTTTTTT. This gives the protein CASRSSSAGELFF.

This clonotype was picked up a small number of times. The chain joins TRBV4-2 to TRBJ2-3, with TRBD2 matching over 11 bases. The CDR3 spans 14 residues. Germline CDR1 is LGHNA and CDR2 is YNFKEQ. Losses at the gene ends were 1 base for V and 6 bases for J; bases not matched to a gene: 0. The CDR3 region is CASSQGLAGDTQYF. CDR3 coding DNA: TGTGCCAGCAGCCAAGGACTAGCGGGGGATACGCAGTATTTT.

This clonotype was picked up a small number of times. The chain recombines TRBV11-1 with TRBJ2-1, with D maybe TRBD2 (6 bases). CDR1 SGHAT and CDR2 FQDESV come from the germline V gene (reference sequence). Trimming took off 2 bases at V and 8 bases at J, with 13 bases between the two ends. The CDR3 consists of 14 residues. The CDR3 coding sequence is TGTGCCAGCAGCTTATCACCGGGGGACCATGAGCAGTTCTTC. This encodes CASSLSPGDHEQFF.

In this sample, this clonotype turned up a few times. This chain connects TRBV7-3 to TRBJ2-3; 7 positions agree with TRBD2. Germline V gene data show CDR1 as SGHTA and CDR2 as FQGTGA. V shed 1 base, J shed 6 bases, and the junction held 1 base outside the gene matches. This CDR3 comprises 13 residues. The CDR3 here is CASSLNSGDTQYF. CDR3 sequence (DNA): TGTGCCAGCAGCTTAAATAGCGGGGATACGCAGTATTTT. Full variable domain (missing parts from reference TRBV7-3 and TRBJ2-3): GAGVSQTPSNKVTEKGKYVELRCDPISGHTALYWYRQSLGQGPEFLIYFQGTGAADDSGLPNDRFFAVRPEGSVSTLKIQRTERGDSAVYLCASSLNSGDTQYFGPGTRLTVL.

This clonotype was found many times. The chain combines TRBV29-1 with TRBJ2-7; D is ambiguous. The ends were cut back, 5 bases at V and 7 bases at J, with 18 bases in the middle. Germline V lookup: CDR1 SQVTM, CDR2 ANQGSEA. The CDR3 extends over 13 amino acids. Here the CDR3 reads CSVIKIEAMEQYF. CDR3 DNA: TGCAGCGTTATAAAGATAGAAGCGATGGAGCAGTACTTC.